The T cell receptor beta chain under discussion was sequenced for a study of identifying expanded T cells in peripheral blood. General observations from the study: Clone count variance between roughly two-week samples rose with total template count.

The method was immunoSEQ multiplex PCR; TCRdb's version includes in-frame clones alone and lacks a portion of them. The sample has more than 45,000 clones; approximately 89% are singletons. This clone was seen just once. The antigen remains unidentified. The trim removed 5 bases at V and 4 bases at J, leaving 8 bases unmatched. This CDR3 comprises 15 residues. The germline V gene encodes CDR1 SGHTA and CDR2 FQGNSA. Source material: blood. The chain combines TRBV7-2 with TRBJ2-1, with TRBD1 identical over 7 bases. The sequence was collected from a person aged 18-70 years in good health. DNA for the CDR3: TGTGCCAGCAGCCCCAGTCAACAGGGGTACAATGAGCAGTTCTTC. It yields the protein CASSPSQQGYNEQFF.